The 12 T cell receptor beta chains below all came from one sample that was sequenced in a study of blood T cell repertoires in COVID-19. Sequenced by immunoSEQ multiplex PCR; TCRdb stores in-frame clones only, minus some. The repertoire holds 180,000 or so clones, with roughly nine tenths as singletons. The sample was peripheral blood. These TCRs come from a young woman with active or convalescent COVID-19.

This chain connects TRBV18 to TRBJ1-1; D remains ambiguous. CDR1 is KGHSH, CDR2 LQKENI, per germline. This CDR3 has 14 amino acids. V gave up 2 bases and J gave up 1 base, with 8 bases separating them. The CDR3 DNA reads as TGTGCCAGCTCACCAAATACAGAGAACACTGAAGCTTTCTTT. Its protein product is CASSPNTENTEAFF.

The genes are TRBV19 and TRBJ1-5; D not resolved. From germline, CDR1 is LNHDA and CDR2 SQIVND (reference sequence). V was cut by 2 bases and J by 0 bases, with 11 bases left in between. The CDR3 length is 16 residues. This chain's CDR3 is CASSILTVYSNQPQHF. CDR3 nucleotide sequence: TGTGCCAGTAGTATACTAACAGTCTATAGCAATCAGCCCCAGCATTTT.

The gene calls are TRBV30 and TRBJ1-2, with a weak D call TRBD1 (5 bases). The CDR3 loop spans 14 amino acids. Germline lookup yields CDR1 GTSNPN and CDR2 SVGIG (reference sequence). V was trimmed by 0 bases and J by 7 bases, leaving 15 bases between them. CDR3 sequence: CAWSVPTQGGGYTF. CDR3 sequence (DNA): TGTGCCTGGAGTGTACCCACCCAGGGTGGTGGCTACACCTTC.

This clone turned up a few times. The chain links TRBV7-9 to TRBJ2-7, with 7 bases matching TRBD1. The CDR3 spans 13 residues. Germline CDR1 reads SEHNR; CDR2 reads FQNEAQ (reference sequence). The J segment lost 2 bases and the V segment lost 7 bases, leaving 5 bases of the junction unmatched. The CDR3 loop is CASTRDRTYEQYF. The CDR3 nucleotides read TGTGCCAGCACCAGGGACAGAACCTACGAGCAGTACTTC.

The V and J genes are TRBV6-2 or TRBV6-3 and TRBJ1-1; D remains ambiguous. Germline V lookup: CDR1 MNHEY, CDR2 SVGEGT. Trimming removed 2 bases at V and 0 bases at J, with 10 bases between. CDR3 length equals 15 residues. CDR3 protein: CASSYPREMNTEAFF. CDR3 DNA sequence: TGTGCCAGCAGTTACCCCCGGGAGATGAACACTGAAGCTTTCTTT.

This chain uses TRBV20-1 with TRBJ1-5; 9 bases agree with TRBD1. The length of the CDR3 is 15 residues. Trimming cost V 3 bases and J 9 bases; bases outside gene matches: 12. In germline, CDR1 is DFQATT, CDR2 SNEGSKA (reference sequence). CDR3 sequence reads: CSASPRDRVDTPQHF. The CDR3 nucleotides are TGCAGTGCTAGTCCCCGGGACAGGGTTGACACGCCCCAGCATTTT.

The CDR3 reads CASRNQGLNEKLFF. The CDR3, as DNA: TGTGCCAGCAGAAATCAGGGGCTTAATGAAAAACTGTTTTTT. The rearrangement joins TRBV7-9 to TRBJ1-4; possible D gene TRBD1, 6 bases. The V gene's germline CDR1 is SEHNR and CDR2 FQNEAQ (reference sequence). V was trimmed by 6 bases and J by 4 bases, leaving 12 bases between them. The CDR3 totals 14 residues.

The rearrangement links TRBV24-1 to TRBJ1-2; TRBD1 agrees at 10 bases. The CDR3 is 16 residues long. The V and J ends lost 4 bases and 2 bases, in that order; junction bases with no gene match: 6. The germline gives CDR1 KGHDR, CDR2 SFDVKD. The CDR3 reads CATSDPGQGGNYGYTF. The DNA for the CDR3 is TGTGCCACCAGTGACCCCGGACAGGGGGGCAACTATGGCTACACCTTC.

V usage is TRBV15 and J usage is TRBJ1-5; no clear D. Trimming cost V 0 bases and J 7 bases, with 7 bases left between them. The CDR3 is 13 amino acids. The germline CDR1 and CDR2 sequences are LNHNV and YYDKDF (reference sequence). DNA of the CDR3: TGTGCCACCAGCAGAGATGTAGCCCAGCCCCAGCATTTT. Amino acid sequence: CATSRDVAQPQHF.

The chain joins TRBV14 to TRBJ2-2; 7 nucleotides match TRBD2. Germline lookup yields CDR1 SGHDN and CDR2 FVKESK. There are 20 residues in the CDR3. Trimming removed 0 bases from V and 4 bases from J; junction bases left unmatched: 17. The DNA for the CDR3 is TGTGCCAGCAGCCAAGATCCCCCGACTAGCAGGCTCAGGAGCACCGGGGAGCTGTTTTTT. Translating it yields CASSQDPPTSRLRSTGELFF.

This rearrangement joins TRBV6-6 to TRBJ2-3; 7 bases align to TRBD2. Per the germline V gene, CDR1 is MNHNY and CDR2 is SVGAGI (reference sequence). CDR3 length: 15 residues. V lost 4 bases and J lost 5; bases outside the gene matches: 9. The CDR3 is CASSLIAGLQDTQYF. The CDR3 DNA reads TGTGCCAGCAGTTTAATAGCGGGTTTGCAAGATACGCAGTATTTT.

The rearrangement links TRBV11-2 to TRBJ2-3; D is perhaps TRBD1 (6 bases). V shed 4 bases and J shed 9 bases, with 14 bases lying between them. CDR1 SGHAT and CDR2 FQNNGV come from the germline V gene. This CDR3 is 13 amino acids long. The CDR3 region is CASSSTSTGTQYF. The CDR3 DNA reads TGTGCCAGCAGCTCAACCTCGACAGGCACGCAGTATTTT.